This T cell receptor beta chain was sequenced for a study of T cells in Graves' hyperthyroidism and ophthalmopathy. PBMCs were collected from an approximately 9.3 ml volume of fresh peripheral blood. Germline V gene sequence: CDR1 MNHEY, CDR2 SMNVEV (reference sequence). The CDR3 sequence is 13 residues long. With 6 bases removed from V and 6 bases from J, the gap between germline ends came to 14 bases. This clonotype was detected ten times or more. The investigators amplified TCR beta CDR3 regions from RNA transcripts. HTBI primers drove first-round RT-PCR of the TCR CDR3. TCRdb itself ran the multiplex PCR reads through MiXCR, one entry per CDR3 protein. This sample carries some 570,000 distinct CDR3 sequences, 14% of them seen once, and the ten largest clones take 7% to 9%.

This receptor was taken from a woman between 18 and 30 years old with Graves' ophthalmopathy. The rearrangement uses TRBV27 and TRBJ1-2; weak D call: TRBD1 (5 bases). What was sequenced was blood. The CDR3 coding sequence is TGTGCCAGCAGGACGCAGGGTTATGATGGCTACACCTTC. Protein: CASRTQGYDGYTF.